The 14 T cell receptor beta chains below come from one sample, sequenced in a study of T cell responses to AZD1222 COVID-19 vaccine. The table came from immunoSEQ multiplex PCR; TCRdb's copy has only in-frame clones and leaves some out. The sample holds more than 110,000 clones, 80% to 95% seen once. The material sequenced was peripheral blood, taken 28 days after the second AZD1222 dose. These receptors originate from an adult who received the AZD1222 COVID-19 vaccine.

J is TRBJ2-1 and V is TRBV10-3, with D perhaps matching TRBD1 (6 bases). Per germline, CDR1 ENHRY and CDR2 SYGVKD. V lost 2 bases and J 11 bases, leaving 7 bases between the germline ends. There are 11 residues in the CDR3. CDR3 nucleotide sequence: TGTGCCATCAGTGAGGGACAGCAGCAGTTCTTC. Translating gives CAISEGQQQFF.

V gene TRBV29-1 combines with J gene TRBJ1-1; D is ambiguous. Germline V gene sequence: CDR1 SQVTM, CDR2 ANQGSEA. The V end was cut by 5 bases, the J end by 3 bases, with 7 bases between. CDR3 size: 11 residues. CDR3 loop: CSVKSDTEAFF. CDR3 coding DNA: TGCAGCGTTAAGAGTGACACTGAAGCTTTCTTT.

The chain carries TRBV5-1 and TRBJ1-5; a weak D match, TRBD1 (6 bases). The germline V gene has CDR1 SGHRS and CDR2 YFSETQ. The CDR3 runs to 12 residues. The V end lost 1 base, the J end lost 7 bases, and 6 bases lay between the germline ends. CDR3 residues: CASSLTGQPQHF. The CDR3 DNA is TGCGCCAGCAGCTTGACAGGGCAGCCCCAGCATTTT.

This clone was recorded once. The chain recombines TRBV2 with TRBJ2-5; the match to TRBD2 covers 8 bases. The CDR3 consists of 18 residues. Germline V gene data show CDR1 as SNHLY and CDR2 as FYNNEI. V gave up 7 bases and J gave up 4 bases; unmatched junction bases: 20. In DNA form, the CDR3 reads TGTGCCAGCACTCTGGACCTTGGGAGCGGGAGTATCCGAGAGACCCAGTACTTC. Translated, it gives CASTLDLGSGSIRETQYF.

This CDR3 reads CASSQTGEANYGYTF. The CDR3 nucleotides are TGTGCCAGTAGTCAGACAGGGGAAGCTAACTATGGCTACACCTTC. V and J are TRBV19 and TRBJ1-2; 8 bases line up with TRBD1. Germline trimming cut 5 bases from V and 0 bases from J; bases unmatched to any gene: 5. Germline values: CDR1 LNHDA, CDR2 SQIVND (reference sequence). The CDR3 contains 15 residues.

This rearrangement joins TRBV6-5 to TRBJ1-1, with a weak D call TRBD1 (6 bases). This CDR3 contains 14 residues. V was pared by 9 bases and J by 6 bases, with 20 bases between. Germline values: CDR1 MNHEY, CDR2 SVGAGI. CDR3 coding DNA: TGTGCCAGTTCCACCGTATCCGGGGGCGCTGAAGCTTTCTTT. This translates into CASSTVSGGAEAFF.

This clone was detected once. This rearrangement joins TRBV5-6 to TRBJ2-1; D might be TRBD1 or TRBD2, each matching 5 bases. Germline V CDR1 and CDR2: SGHDT, YYEEEE. V was trimmed by 0 bases and J by 2 bases, leaving 9 bases between them. The CDR3 is 15 amino acids. CDR3 in DNA: TGTGCCAGCAGCTTGGCCAGGGACCCCTACAATGAGCAGTTCTTC. Protein product: CASSLARDPYNEQFF. The entire variable domain, with the rest obtained from reference TRBV5-6 and TRBJ2-1, is as follows: DAGVTQSPTHLIKTRGQQVTLRCSPKSGHDTVSWYQQALGQGPQFIFQYYEEEERQRGNFPDRFSGHQFPNYSSELNVNALLLGDSALYLCASSLARDPYNEQFFGPGTRLTVL.

The chain is built from TRBV29-1 and TRBJ2-2; 7 positions match TRBD1. The CDR3 covers 14 residues. In germline, CDR1 is SQVTM, CDR2 ANQGSEA. The V segment lost 6 bases and the J segment 1 base; nucleotides outside the gene matches: 5. The CDR3 region is CSVSGQMNTGELFF. The CDR3 region has the DNA TGCAGCGTCTCGGGACAGATGAACACCGGGGAGCTGTTTTTT.

The V gene is TRBV7-2, the J gene TRBJ2-3, with 7 positions matching TRBD2. The junction had 17 bases not matched to a gene; V was cut back by 6 bases and J by 11 bases. Germline CDR1 reads SGHTA; CDR2 reads FQGNSA. This CDR3 contains 15 residues. The CDR3 nucleotides are TGTGCCAGCAGTTTATCTACGGGAGGCCGCCTTGAGCAGTATTTT. Translation gives CASSLSTGGRLEQYF.

This chain connects TRBV5-1 to TRBJ1-2; D not certain. Germline CDR1 is SGHRS and CDR2 is YFSETQ. This CDR3 region has 14 residues. V was clipped by 4 bases and J by 6 bases, with 16 bases between them. For the CDR3, the DNA is TGCGCCAGCAGCCCCCCCGGGGAACGGGATGGCTACACCTTC. It codes for CASSPPGERDGYTF.

This chain joins TRBV4-3 and TRBJ2-1; 8 bases agree with TRBD2. V gave up 4 bases and J gave up 7 bases; unmatched junction bases: 12. This CDR3 is 16 amino acids long. The germline gives CDR1 LGHNA, CDR2 YSLEER. The CDR3 here is CASSRTREGLGNEQFF. The CDR3 DNA is TGCGCCAGCAGCCGGACACGGGAGGGCCTGGGTAATGAGCAGTTCTTC.

The chain is built from TRBV7-9 and TRBJ2-7; D unresolved. V lost 1 base and J lost 6, with 16 bases in between. Germline CDR1 reads SEHNR; CDR2 reads FQNEAQ (reference sequence). This CDR3 has 15 amino acids. The CDR3 nucleotides read TGTGCCAGCAGCTTAGATGGTCTCCTCTCCGGCGAGCAGTACTTC. Translation gives CASSLDGLLSGEQYF.

The genes are TRBV27 and TRBJ2-2, with 9 bases identical to TRBD1. V was clipped by 5 bases and J by 6 bases; unmatched bases: 7. The CDR3 spans 15 residues. Germline V gives CDR1 MNHEY, CDR2 SMNVEV (reference sequence). The CDR3 DNA is TGTGCCAGCAGTCTCGGGACAGGGTTCCCCGGGGAGCTGTTTTTT. Residues: CASSLGTGFPGELFF.

The chain joins TRBV29-1 to TRBJ2-7, with D perhaps TRBD1 (5 bases). CDR3 length: 13 amino acids. From germline, CDR1 is SQVTM and CDR2 ANQGSEA. With 7 bases removed from V and 3 bases from J, the gap between germline ends came to 16 bases. CDR3 loop: CSARTTADYEQYF. CDR3 bases: TGCAGCGCTCGCACGACAGCCGACTACGAGCAGTACTTC.